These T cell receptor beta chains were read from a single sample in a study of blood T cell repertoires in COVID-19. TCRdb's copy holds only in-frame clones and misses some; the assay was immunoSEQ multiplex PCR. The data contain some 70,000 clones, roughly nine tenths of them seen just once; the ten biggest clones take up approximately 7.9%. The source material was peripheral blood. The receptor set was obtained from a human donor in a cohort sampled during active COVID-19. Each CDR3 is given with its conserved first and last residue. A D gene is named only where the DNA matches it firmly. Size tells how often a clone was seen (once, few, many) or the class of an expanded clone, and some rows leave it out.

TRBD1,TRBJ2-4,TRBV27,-,TGTGCCAGCAGCCTCGGGACAGGGGGTAACATAGCCAAAAACATTCAGTACTTC,CASSLGTGGNIAKNIQYF
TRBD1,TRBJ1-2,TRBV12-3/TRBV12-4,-,TGTGCCAGCGCAGGGGGTGACTATGGCTACACCTTC,CASAGGDYGYTF
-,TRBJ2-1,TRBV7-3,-,TGTGCCAGCAGCTTAAGTGCAGGGCCCTACAATGAGCAGTTCTTC,CASSLSAGPYNEQFF
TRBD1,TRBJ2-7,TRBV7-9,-,TGTGCCAGCAGCTTAGACAGGGGGGTAGGGTACGAGCAGTACTTC,CASSLDRGVGYEQYF
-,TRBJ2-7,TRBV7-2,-,TGTGCCAGCAGCTCCCTTGACAGGACAAACTCCCGCTACGAGCAGTACTTC,CASSSLDRTNSRYEQYF
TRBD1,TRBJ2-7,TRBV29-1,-,TGCAGCGTTGGACAGGGACCCACCTACGAGCAGTACTTC,CSVGQGPTYEQYF
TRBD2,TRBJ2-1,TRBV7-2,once,TGTGCCAGCACCAGCCCGGGGACTAGCGGGGGGGAGCAGTTCTTC,CASTSPGTSGGEQFF
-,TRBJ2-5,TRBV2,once,TGTGCCAGCAGTGCAAACAACCAAGAGACCCAGTACTTC,CASSANNQETQYF
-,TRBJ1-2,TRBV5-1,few,TGCGCCAGCAGCTTGGAATCACGGGGGTCCTATGGCTACACCTTC,CASSLESRGSYGYTF
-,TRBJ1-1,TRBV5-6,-,TGTGCCAGCAGCTTGGACCCCAGGGGGAACACTGAAGCTTTCTTT,CASSLDPRGNTEAFF
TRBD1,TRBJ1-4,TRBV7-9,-,TGTGCCAGCAGCTTAGGAGGGGGACAGGAAAAACTGTTTTTT,CASSLGGGQEKLFF
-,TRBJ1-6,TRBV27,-,TGTGCCAGCAGTTTTGCGACAGGAATGTTTCGCTCCTATAATTCACCCCTCCACTTT,CASSFATGMFRSYNSPLHF
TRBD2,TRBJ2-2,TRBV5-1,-,TGCGCCAGCAGCCGCGGCGCACTAGCGGGGAGATCCGGGGAGCTGTTTTTT,CASSRGALAGRSGELFF
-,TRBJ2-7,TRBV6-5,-,TGTGCCAGCGCCCCCCCGGACTCTTACGAGCAGTACTTC,CASAPPDSYEQYF
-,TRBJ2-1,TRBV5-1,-,TGCGCCAGCAGCCCCGGACAAAACAATGAGCAGTTCTTC,CASSPGQNNEQFF
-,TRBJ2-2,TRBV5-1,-,TGCGCCAGCAGCTTGGTAGGGCCAGCGGTCGGCCTAGGCGGGGAGCTGTTTTTT,CASSLVGPAVGLGGELFF